This T cell receptor (beta chain) is drawn from a study of early T cells in non-severe SARS-CoV-2 infection. V lost 0 bases and J lost 6, with 8 bases in between. Germline loops: CDR1 ENHRY, CDR2 SYGVKD. The CDR3 length is 13 residues. This clonotype was observed a handful of times. Using its own MiXCR run on the 5' RACE reads, TCRdb lists one record per CDR3 protein. The sample holds about 27,000 distinct CDR3 sequences, less than 5% seen once. Sequenced input: whole blood. This rearrangement joins TRBV10-3 to TRBJ1-1; D remains ambiguous. The TCR originated in an adult who was a healthcare worker with PCR-confirmed SARS-CoV-2 infection or an uninfected control (not recorded which). The DNA for the CDR3 is TGTGCCATCAGTGAGTCAGGGTTTGCTGAAGCTTTCTTT. Translated: CAISESGFAEAFF.